This entry lists 20 T cell receptor beta chains sequenced from one sample in a study of T cells in Graves' hyperthyroidism and ophthalmopathy. Amplification targeted TCR beta CDR3 regions from RNA transcripts. The TCR CDR3 first-round RT-PCR relied on the HTBI primer set. MiXCR was run by TCRdb on the multiplex PCR reads, yielding one entry per CDR3 protein. The sample consists of 660,000 or so distinct CDR3 sequences, roughly 45% of them appearing once. The sequencing input was peripheral blood or thyroid tissue (not recorded which). All receptors derive from an adult man with Graves' disease, either hyperthyroidism or ophthalmopathy (not recorded which).

This clonotype showed up just a few times. The chain joins TRBV10-2 to TRBJ2-2; 8 bases are shared with TRBD1. J lost 7 bases, V lost 7 bases, and 8 bases had no gene match. Germline V gives CDR1 WSHSY, CDR2 SAAADI. The CDR3 runs 14 residues. The CDR3 here is CASTTTGGYGELFF. Written as DNA, the CDR3 is TGCGCCAGCACCACAACAGGGGGGTACGGGGAGCTGTTTTTT.

J is TRBJ1-5 and V is TRBV29-1; 7 bases align to TRBD1. Germline V gene lookup returns CDR1 SQVTM and CDR2 ANQGSEA. Germline trimming cut 7 bases from V and 6 bases from J; bases unmatched to any gene: 9. The length of the CDR3 is 13 residues. The CDR3 here is CSALTGVGQPQHF. CDR3 coding DNA: TGCAGCGCCCTAACAGGGGTCGGTCAGCCCCAGCATTTT.

The rearrangement uses TRBV7-9 and TRBJ2-7, with 8 bases lining up with TRBD1. The CDR3 sequence is 15 residues long. Losses at the gene ends were 3 bases for V and 2 bases for J; bases not matched to a gene: 6. Germline CDR1 is SEHNR and CDR2 is FQNEAQ (reference sequence). CDR3 in DNA: TGTGCCAGCAGCTTCCGGGACAGGACCCCCTACGAGCAGTACTTC. Translation gives CASSFRDRTPYEQYF.

Worth noting for this clonotype: A much larger clone sits a single nucleotide away, making a read error possible. This chain connects TRBV2 to TRBJ1-1; TRBD1 aligns across 7 bases. V shed 6 bases, J shed 0 bases, and the junction held 4 bases outside the gene matches. Germline CDR1 reads SNHLY; CDR2 reads FYNNEI. The CDR3 runs to 14 residues. The CDR3 loop is CASRAGQMNTEAFF. The CDR3 DNA reads TGTGCCAGCAGGGCGGGACAGATGAACACTGAAGCTTTCTTT.

Concerning this clonotype: Its ends do not fully match the called genes, so a read error is possible. V usage is TRBV6-6 and J usage is TRBJ1-3, with D tentatively TRBD1 (5 bases). CDR3 size: 14 residues. Germline lookup yields CDR1 MNHNY and CDR2 SVGAGI (reference sequence). Here the CDR3 reads CASRFTGSGNTIYF. The DNA for the CDR3 is TGTGCCAGCAGATTCACAGGATCTGGCAACACCATATATTTT.

The chain has TRBV5-1 and TRBJ1-6; unclear D gene. This CDR3 has 15 residues. The germline CDR1 and CDR2 sequences are SGHRS and YFSETQ. V was trimmed by 1 base and J by 10 bases, leaving 15 bases between them. CDR3 region: CASSLSVGPGSPLHF. The CDR3 region has the DNA TGCGCCAGCAGCTTGTCAGTCGGACCAGGATCACCCCTCCACTTT.

In this sample, this clonotype turned up a few times. The chain employs TRBV20-1 and TRBJ2-7, with TRBD1 as a possible D gene (5 bases). There are 15 residues in the CDR3. Germline values: CDR1 DFQATT, CDR2 SNEGSKA (reference sequence). V lost 0 bases to trimming and J lost 0 bases, with 12 bases between them. The CDR3 sequence: CSARDPNRISYEQYF. The DNA of the CDR3 is TGCAGTGCTAGAGACCCGAACAGGATCTCCTACGAGCAGTACTTC.

This clonotype appeared a single time. Here the CDR3 reads CASTVWTGDTQYF. The CDR3 DNA reads TGTGCCAGCACCGTCTGGACCGGAGATACGCAGTATTTT. V usage is TRBV7-2 and J usage is TRBJ1-5; no clear D gene. The DNA end is more similar to TRBJ2-3, so the J call may be wrong. CDR1 is SGHTA, CDR2 FQGNSA, per germline. The CDR3 extends over 13 amino acids.

V and J are TRBV15 and TRBJ1-1; a weak D match, TRBD1 (5 bases). CDR3 length: 14 residues. Germline V CDR1 and CDR2: LNHNV, YYDKDF (reference sequence). The ends were cut back, 5 bases at V and 4 bases at J, with 14 bases in the middle. The CDR3 DNA reads TGTGCCACCAGCCCGGGACCGCAGGCCACTGAAGCTTTCTTT. Translating gives CATSPGPQATEAFF.

The chain uses TRBV2 and TRBJ1-2; 9 bases agree with TRBD1. Unmatched junction bases numbered 6, after V lost 6 bases and J lost 7 bases. CDR1 and CDR2 (germline): SNHLY, FYNNEI. This CDR3 is built from 13 residues. This CDR3 reads CASRGQGLSGYTF. CDR3 coding DNA: TGTGCCAGCAGAGGACAGGGGTTGTCTGGCTACACCTTC.

The rearrangement links TRBV29-1 to TRBJ1-3; D possibly corresponds to TRBD1 (5 bases). The CDR3 spans 11 residues. Germline CDR1 SQVTM, CDR2 ANQGSEA. The V gene lost 4 bases and the J gene lost 7 bases, with 8 bases spanning the gap. CDR3 protein: CSVVAGNTIYF. The CDR3 coding sequence is TGCAGCGTTGTCGCAGGGAACACCATATATTTT.

With regard to this clonotype: Given a much more abundant clone one base away, this may be a read error. CDR3 sequence reads: CASSVDPGVEQYF. The DNA for the CDR3 is TGTGCCAGCAGCGTAGACCCAGGGGTCGAGCAGTACTTC. The V call is TRBV9, the J call TRBJ2-7; weak D call: TRBD1 (6 bases). The CDR3 length is 13 residues. Trimming cost V 0 bases and J 6 bases, with 10 bases left between them. CDR1 and CDR2 from the germline V gene are SGDLS and YYNGEE.

The V call is TRBV10-3, the J call TRBJ2-7, with 9 bases fitting TRBD1. Per the germline V gene, CDR1 is ENHRY and CDR2 is SYGVKD. Trimming took 6 bases from V and 6 from J; bases not matched to a gene: 9. The CDR3 length is 14 residues. The CDR3 spells CAISDGQGSGEQYF. The CDR3 DNA follows: TGTGCCATCAGCGATGGACAGGGGTCTGGCGAGCAGTACTTC.

This clonotype has only a few counts. The J gene is TRBJ2-5, the V gene TRBV6-6; maybe TRBD2 (6 bases). The CDR3 runs to 12 residues. The V end lost 5 bases, the J end lost 3 bases, and 7 bases lay between the germline ends. CDR1 MNHNY and CDR2 SVGAGI come from the germline V gene (reference sequence). CDR3 sequence (DNA): TGTGCCAGCAGTACGGGGGAAGAGACCCAGTACTTC. Translation gives CASSTGEETQYF.

This clonotype was recorded at least ten times. The V gene is TRBV24-1, the J gene TRBJ1-5, with 9 bases identical to TRBD1. The CDR3 spans 15 residues. Germline assignment: CDR1 KGHDR and CDR2 SFDVKD. J lost 7 bases, V lost 5 bases, and 8 bases had no gene match. The CDR3 bases are TGTGCCACCAGTGCAGGACAGGGGATGCAGCAGCCCCAGCATTTT. Residues: CATSAGQGMQQPQHF.

This clonotype was recorded at least ten times. The chain recombines TRBV20-1 with TRBJ1-1; D gene unclear. Germline V gene data show CDR1 as DFQATT and CDR2 as SNEGSKA (reference sequence). The CDR3 covers 13 residues. V lost 5 bases to trimming and J lost 0 bases, with 10 bases between them. The CDR3 sequence: CSASQQVNTEAFF. In DNA form, the CDR3 reads TGCAGTGCTTCCCAACAAGTGAACACTGAAGCTTTCTTT.

The chain couples TRBV12-3 or TRBV12-4 to TRBJ1-2, with D hard to call. V was trimmed by 3 bases and J by 0 bases, leaving 11 bases between them. CDR3 length equals 15 residues. The DNA for the CDR3 is TGTGCCAGCAGTTTTCTAGTCGGCTCTAACTATGGCTACACCTTC. This encodes CASSFLVGSNYGYTF.

As regards this clonotype: A read error is possible here, since a much larger clone lies one base away. V and J are TRBV7-9 and TRBJ1-1; TRBD1 is a possible D gene (5 bases). Germline CDR1 reads SEHNR; CDR2 reads FQNEAQ (reference sequence). Trimming pared 2 bases from V and 0 bases from J, leaving 16 bases between. This CDR3 contains 17 residues. The CDR3 nucleotides are TGTGCCAGCAGCTTAACCGACAGTGAGTTTGTGAACACTGAAGCTTTCTTT. Its translation: CASSLTDSEFVNTEAFF.

This clonotype appeared a few times. V usage is TRBV14 and J usage is TRBJ1-1; 8 bases agree with TRBD1. CDR1 SGHDN and CDR2 FVKESK come from the germline V gene. The CDR3 is 15 amino acids. The V segment lost 1 base and the J segment 8 bases; nucleotides outside the gene matches: 9. The CDR3 spells CASSQASGRGLEAFF. CDR3 DNA sequence: TGTGCCAGCAGCCAAGCGTCTGGCAGGGGGCTAGAAGCTTTCTTT.

The CDR3 is CASSAAPDRNYGYTF. The CDR3 bases are TGTGCCAGCAGTGCTGCCCCGGACAGGAACTATGGCTACACCTTC. J is TRBJ1-2 and V is TRBV25-1; 7 bases fit TRBD1. Germline loops: CDR1 MGHDK, CDR2 SYGVNS. CDR3 size: 15 residues. The J segment lost 2 bases and the V segment lost 4 bases, leaving 7 bases of the junction unmatched.